The present T cell receptor (beta chain) was sequenced within a study of regulatory T cells in long-lasting Graves disease. Arm-PCR with iRepertoire HTBI primers amplified the CDR3 regions for these TCR beta libraries. TCRdb re-called the multiplex PCR reads through MiXCR, storing one row per CDR3 protein. The sample includes 400,000 to 450,000 distinct CDR3 sequences, 15% of them seen just once. This clonotype occurred many times. Time point in this sample: newly diagnosed GD, antithyroid drugs for less than 3 months. The TCR library used RNA extracted from PBMCs. Germline lookup yields CDR1 SGHVS and CDR2 FQNEAQ. The CDR3 is made up of 19 amino acids. The J segment lost 0 bases and the V segment lost 5 bases, leaving 12 bases of the junction unmatched. These data also featured in a second study, about T cells in Graves' hyperthyroidism and ophthalmopathy.

Sequencing was performed on peripheral blood mononuclear cells (PBMCs), taken at new diagnosis, from a patient treated with antithyroid drugs. The chain has TRBV7-8 and TRBJ1-6; 8 nucleotides align to TRBD1. The clonotype was recovered from a woman aged 30 to 39 with Graves disease. As DNA, the CDR3 is TGTGCCAGCAGCAACCACCCACGACAGGGGAGCTCCTATAATTCACCCCTCCACTTT. Translated, it gives CASSNHPRQGSSYNSPLHF.